The rows below give T cell receptor beta chains drawn from one sample of a study of T cells in Graves' hyperthyroidism and ophthalmopathy. TCRdb passed the multiplex PCR reads through MiXCR, listing each CDR3 protein once. Of a few hundred thousand distinct CDR3 sequences listed, 12% to 15% are singletons. The sequencing input was blood. Receptors originate from a woman in her 40s with Graves' ophthalmopathy. Both conserved end residues are part of each CDR3.

j_call: TRBJ2-2; v_call: TRBV6-1; cdr3_aa: CASKTTRTGELFF
j_call: TRBJ2-2; v_call: TRBV12-3/TRBV12-4; cdr3_aa: CASTKQLAGHNGELFF
j_call: TRBJ2-1; v_call: TRBV3-1; cdr3_aa: CASSQGPGADEQFF
j_call: TRBJ1-1; v_call: TRBV28; cdr3_aa: CASGLQGTVVTEAFF
j_call: TRBJ2-2; v_call: TRBV5-5; cdr3_aa: CASSLTAGHTGELFF
j_call: TRBJ2-3; v_call: TRBV7-9; cdr3_aa: CASSLRTSGETDTQYF
j_call: TRBJ1-6; v_call: TRBV20-1; cdr3_aa: CSAWLNYNSPLHF
j_call: TRBJ2-1; v_call: TRBV20-1; cdr3_aa: CSARGGYEQFF
j_call: TRBJ1-4; v_call: TRBV5-5; cdr3_aa: CVSSPISGEKLFF
j_call: TRBJ2-7; v_call: TRBV3-1; cdr3_aa: CASSQAGSEQYF
j_call: TRBJ1-6; v_call: TRBV18; cdr3_aa: CASSGTDNGRALHF
j_call: TRBJ1-5; v_call: TRBV12-3/TRBV12-4; cdr3_aa: CASSAGKGRMEVHSNQPQHF
j_call: TRBJ2-7; v_call: TRBV6-1; cdr3_aa: CASGEGSYEQYF
j_call: TRBJ2-1; v_call: TRBV20-1; cdr3_aa: CSASGPGQGPYNEQFF
j_call: TRBJ2-3; v_call: TRBV20-1; cdr3_aa: CSARHGSTDTQYF
j_call: TRBJ2-3; v_call: TRBV4-1; cdr3_aa: CASSQVWGTSSTDTQYF
j_call: TRBJ1-3; v_call: TRBV19; cdr3_aa: CASSRSPSGNTIYF
j_call: TRBJ2-3; v_call: TRBV28; cdr3_aa: CASSRLAGGLNTQYF
j_call: TRBJ2-7; v_call: TRBV7-9; cdr3_aa: CASSPPDTKIYEQYF
j_call: TRBJ1-1; v_call: TRBV4-1; cdr3_aa: CASSQGASYEAFF
j_call: TRBJ1-1; v_call: TRBV29-1; cdr3_aa: CSVGTGTVNTEAFF
j_call: TRBJ2-1; v_call: TRBV19; cdr3_aa: CASSAGTGGYEQFF
j_call: TRBJ2-1; v_call: TRBV20-1; cdr3_aa: CSRFGSSYNEQFF
j_call: TRBJ2-5; v_call: TRBV5-1; cdr3_aa: CASSLIVGGEHGTQYF
j_call: TRBJ1-1; v_call: TRBV7-9; cdr3_aa: CASRKTVLNTEAFF
j_call: TRBJ1-2; v_call: TRBV3-1; cdr3_aa: CASSHADRVDGYTF
j_call: TRBJ2-5; v_call: TRBV10-2; cdr3_aa: CASSDLSRETQYF
j_call: TRBJ2-7; v_call: TRBV13; cdr3_aa: CASSFLGDPYEQYF
j_call: TRBJ1-1; v_call: TRBV7-6; cdr3_aa: CASSLEVRGGTEAFF
j_call: TRBJ2-1; v_call: TRBV6-1; cdr3_aa: CASRRTESSYNEQFF
j_call: TRBJ2-7; v_call: TRBV15; cdr3_aa: CATSRDFRGGSYEQYF
j_call: TRBJ1-1; v_call: TRBV28; cdr3_aa: CASSLTRTEAFF
j_call: TRBJ2-7; v_call: TRBV29-1; cdr3_aa: CSVLKTGKIYEQYF
j_call: TRBJ2-1; v_call: TRBV12-3/TRBV12-4; cdr3_aa: CASSWGGRDEQFF
j_call: TRBJ2-1; v_call: TRBV10-3; cdr3_aa: CAISGFSGSSYNEQFF
j_call: TRBJ1-1; v_call: TRBV7-2; cdr3_aa: CASSLSGAKMNTEAFF
j_call: TRBJ2-3; v_call: TRBV20-1; cdr3_aa: CSATHFSTDTQYF
j_call: TRBJ2-5; v_call: TRBV7-9; cdr3_aa: CASSFGLVQETQYF
j_call: TRBJ2-5; v_call: TRBV10-3; cdr3_aa: CAIGQNQETQYF
j_call: TRBJ2-3; v_call: TRBV29-1; cdr3_aa: CSVVLSVIGTQYF
j_call: TRBJ1-3; v_call: TRBV30; cdr3_aa: CAWDSRTSGNTIYF
j_call: TRBJ2-7; v_call: TRBV28; cdr3_aa: CASSSSRGGDYEQYF
j_call: TRBJ2-7; v_call: TRBV15; cdr3_aa: CATSRPEKEVEQYF
j_call: TRBJ2-3; v_call: TRBV5-1; cdr3_aa: CASSQVMRQKITDTQYF
j_call: TRBJ2-7; v_call: TRBV19; cdr3_aa: CASSPSLDVAYEQYF
j_call: TRBJ2-7; v_call: TRBV6-1; cdr3_aa: CASSEAGGQLDYEQYF
j_call: TRBJ1-2; v_call: TRBV29-1; cdr3_aa: CSVESPGQGKGGYTF
j_call: TRBJ2-4; v_call: TRBV6-5; cdr3_aa: CASSYSTTRPIQYF
j_call: TRBJ2-1; v_call: TRBV7-9; cdr3_aa: CASSKAPGLAGGGSEQFF
j_call: TRBJ2-2; v_call: TRBV12-3/TRBV12-4; cdr3_aa: CASSSSRTGELFF
j_call: TRBJ2-7; v_call: TRBV28; cdr3_aa: CASSLGGSVSYEQYF
j_call: TRBJ2-3; v_call: TRBV7-2; cdr3_aa: CASSLLSTDTQYF
j_call: TRBJ2-1; v_call: TRBV6-1; cdr3_aa: CASSLAHLARNEQFF
j_call: TRBJ1-1; v_call: TRBV9; cdr3_aa: CASSQTPNTEAFF